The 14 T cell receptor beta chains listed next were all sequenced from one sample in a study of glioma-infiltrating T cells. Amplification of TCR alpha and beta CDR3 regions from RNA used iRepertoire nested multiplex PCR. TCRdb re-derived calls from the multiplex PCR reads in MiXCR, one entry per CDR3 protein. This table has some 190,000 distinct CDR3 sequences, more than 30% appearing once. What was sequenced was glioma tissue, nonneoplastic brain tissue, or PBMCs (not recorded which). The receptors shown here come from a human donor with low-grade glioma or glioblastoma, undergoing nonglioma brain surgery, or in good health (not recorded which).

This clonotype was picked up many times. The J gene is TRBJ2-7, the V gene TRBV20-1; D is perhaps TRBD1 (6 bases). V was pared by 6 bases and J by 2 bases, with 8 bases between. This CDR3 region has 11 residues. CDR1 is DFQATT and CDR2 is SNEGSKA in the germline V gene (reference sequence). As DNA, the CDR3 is TGCAGTGCAAGGGACACCTACGAGCAGTACTTC. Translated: CSARDTYEQYF.

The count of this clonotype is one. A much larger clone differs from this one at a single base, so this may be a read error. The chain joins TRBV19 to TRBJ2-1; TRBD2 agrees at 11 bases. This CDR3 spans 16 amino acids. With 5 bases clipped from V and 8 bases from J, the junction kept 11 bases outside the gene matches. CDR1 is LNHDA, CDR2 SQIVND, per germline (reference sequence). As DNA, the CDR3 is TGTGCCAGTAGTGCCATCATAGCGGGAGGGCATGATGAGCAGTTCTTC. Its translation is CASSAIIAGGHDEQFF.

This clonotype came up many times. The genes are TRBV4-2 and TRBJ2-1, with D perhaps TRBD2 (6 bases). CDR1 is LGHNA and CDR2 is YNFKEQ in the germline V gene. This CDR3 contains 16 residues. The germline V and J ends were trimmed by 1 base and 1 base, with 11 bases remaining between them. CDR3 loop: CASSQVQAGSYNEQFF. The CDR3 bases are TGTGCCAGCAGCCAAGTCCAGGCGGGGTCCTACAATGAGCAGTTCTTC.

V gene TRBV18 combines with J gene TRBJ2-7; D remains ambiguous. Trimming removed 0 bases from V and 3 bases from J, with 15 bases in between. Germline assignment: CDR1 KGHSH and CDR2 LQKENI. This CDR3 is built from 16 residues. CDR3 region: CASSPPVPGPGYEQYF. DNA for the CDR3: TGTGCCAGCTCACCACCGGTCCCGGGCCCCGGCTACGAGCAGTACTTC.

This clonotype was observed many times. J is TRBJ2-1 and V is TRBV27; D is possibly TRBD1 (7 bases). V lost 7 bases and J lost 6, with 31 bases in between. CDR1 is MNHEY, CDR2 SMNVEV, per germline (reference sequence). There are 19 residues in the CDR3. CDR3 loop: CASNPGAGQPASFGNEQFF. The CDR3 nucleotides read TGTGCCAGCAATCCAGGGGCGGGACAGCCCGCGTCGTTTGGCAATGAGCAGTTCTTC.

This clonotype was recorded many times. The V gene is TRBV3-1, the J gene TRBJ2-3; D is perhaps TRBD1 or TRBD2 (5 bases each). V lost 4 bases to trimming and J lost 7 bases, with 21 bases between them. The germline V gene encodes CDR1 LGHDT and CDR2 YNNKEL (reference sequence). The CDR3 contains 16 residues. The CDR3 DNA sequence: TGTGCCAGCAGCCCCGGTGGGGGACCAGCTCGTTATACGCAGTATTTT. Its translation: CASSPGGGPARYTQYF.

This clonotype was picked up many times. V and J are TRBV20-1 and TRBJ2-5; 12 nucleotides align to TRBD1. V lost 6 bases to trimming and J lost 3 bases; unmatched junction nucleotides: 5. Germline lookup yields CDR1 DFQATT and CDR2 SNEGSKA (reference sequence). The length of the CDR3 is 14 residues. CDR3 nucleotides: TGCAGTGCGACCGGGACAGGGGGCGAAGAGACCCAGTACTTC. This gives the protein CSATGTGGEETQYF.

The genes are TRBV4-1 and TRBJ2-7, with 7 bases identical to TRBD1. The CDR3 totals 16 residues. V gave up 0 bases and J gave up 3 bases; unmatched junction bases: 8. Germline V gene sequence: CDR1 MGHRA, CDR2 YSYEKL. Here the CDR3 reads CASSQEAVTGSYEQYF. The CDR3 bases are TGCGCCAGCAGCCAAGAGGCGGTGACAGGGAGCTACGAGCAGTACTTC.

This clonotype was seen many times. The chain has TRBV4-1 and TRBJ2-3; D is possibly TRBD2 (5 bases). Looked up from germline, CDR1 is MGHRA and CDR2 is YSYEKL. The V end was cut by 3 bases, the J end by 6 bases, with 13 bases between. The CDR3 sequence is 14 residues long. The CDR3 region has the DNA TGCGCCAGCAGCCACCCCGGAGCGGCGGATACGCAGTATTTT. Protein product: CASSHPGAADTQYF.

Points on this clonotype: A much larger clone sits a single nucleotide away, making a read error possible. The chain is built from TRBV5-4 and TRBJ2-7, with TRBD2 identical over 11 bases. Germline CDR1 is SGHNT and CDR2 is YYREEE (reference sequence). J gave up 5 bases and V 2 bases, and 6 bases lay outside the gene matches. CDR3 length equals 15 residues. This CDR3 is CASSLSSGRRDEQYF. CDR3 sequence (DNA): TGTGCCAGCAGCTTATCTAGCGGGAGGAGGGACGAGCAGTACTTC.

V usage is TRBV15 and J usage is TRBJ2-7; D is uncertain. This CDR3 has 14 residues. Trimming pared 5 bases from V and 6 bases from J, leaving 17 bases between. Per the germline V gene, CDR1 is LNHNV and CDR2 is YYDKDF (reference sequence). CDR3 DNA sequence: TGTGCCACCAGCCTAACGGGCAGAGTCTGCGAGCAGTACTTC. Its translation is CATSLTGRVCEQYF.

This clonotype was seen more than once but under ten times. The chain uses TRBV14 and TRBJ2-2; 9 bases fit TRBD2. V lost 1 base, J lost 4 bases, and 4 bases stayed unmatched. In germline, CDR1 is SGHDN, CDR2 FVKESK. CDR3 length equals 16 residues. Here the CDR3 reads CASSQGTSVGTGELFF. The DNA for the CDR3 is TGTGCCAGCAGCCAAGGGACTAGCGTCGGCACCGGGGAGCTGTTTTTT.

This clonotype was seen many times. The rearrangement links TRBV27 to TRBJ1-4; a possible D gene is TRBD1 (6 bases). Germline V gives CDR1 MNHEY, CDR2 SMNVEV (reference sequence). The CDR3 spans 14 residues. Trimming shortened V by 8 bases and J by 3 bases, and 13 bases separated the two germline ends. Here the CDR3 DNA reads TGTGCCAGCGGACAGACGGGTGCTAATGAAAAACTGTTTTTT. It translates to CASGQTGANEKLFF.

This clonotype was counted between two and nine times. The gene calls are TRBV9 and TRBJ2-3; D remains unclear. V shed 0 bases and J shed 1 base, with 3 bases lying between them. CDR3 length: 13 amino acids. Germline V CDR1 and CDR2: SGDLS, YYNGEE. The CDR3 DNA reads TGTGCCAGCAGCGTAGAGGGCACAGATACGCAGTATTTT. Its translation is CASSVEGTDTQYF.